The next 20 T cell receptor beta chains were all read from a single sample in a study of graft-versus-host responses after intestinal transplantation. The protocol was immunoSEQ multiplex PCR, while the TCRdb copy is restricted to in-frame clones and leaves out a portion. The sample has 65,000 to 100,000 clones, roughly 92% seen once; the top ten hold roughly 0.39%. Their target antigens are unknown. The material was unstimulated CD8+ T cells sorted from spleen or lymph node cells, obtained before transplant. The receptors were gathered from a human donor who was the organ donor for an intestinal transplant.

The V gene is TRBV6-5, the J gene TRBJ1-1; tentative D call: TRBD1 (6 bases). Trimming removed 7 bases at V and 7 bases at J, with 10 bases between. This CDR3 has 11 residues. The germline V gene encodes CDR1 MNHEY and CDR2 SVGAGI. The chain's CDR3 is CASNDRNEAFF. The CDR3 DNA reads TGTGCCAGCAACGACAGGAATGAAGCTTTCTTT.

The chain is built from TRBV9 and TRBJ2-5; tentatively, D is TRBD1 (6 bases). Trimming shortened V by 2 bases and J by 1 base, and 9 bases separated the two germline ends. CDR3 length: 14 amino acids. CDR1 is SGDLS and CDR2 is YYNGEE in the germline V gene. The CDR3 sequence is CASSVPDSQETQYF. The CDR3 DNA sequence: TGTGCCAGCAGCGTCCCGGACAGCCAAGAGACCCAGTACTTC.

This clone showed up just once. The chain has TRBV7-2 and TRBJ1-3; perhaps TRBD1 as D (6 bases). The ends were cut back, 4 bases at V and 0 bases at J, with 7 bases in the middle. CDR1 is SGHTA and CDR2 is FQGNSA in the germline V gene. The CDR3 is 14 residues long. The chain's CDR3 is CASSSGDSGNTIYF. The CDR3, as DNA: TGTGCCAGCAGCTCAGGGGACTCTGGAAACACCATATATTTT.

The CDR3 bases are TGTGCCAGCAGCTCAGGGGGCCCGAACACTGAAGCTTTCTTT. Its translation: CASSSGGPNTEAFF. V usage is TRBV27 and J usage is TRBJ1-1; 8 bases are shared with TRBD1. The CDR3 runs 14 residues. Losses at the gene ends were 6 bases for V and 1 base for J; bases not matched to a gene: 4. Looked up from germline, CDR1 is MNHEY and CDR2 is SMNVEV (reference sequence).

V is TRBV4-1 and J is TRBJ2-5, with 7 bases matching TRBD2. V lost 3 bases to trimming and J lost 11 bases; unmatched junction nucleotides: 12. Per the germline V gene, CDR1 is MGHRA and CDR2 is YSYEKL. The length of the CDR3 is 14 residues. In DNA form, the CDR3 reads TGCGCCAGCAGCCAGGGGGGGGGAAGGCTTGGTCAGTACTTC. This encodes CASSQGGGRLGQYF.

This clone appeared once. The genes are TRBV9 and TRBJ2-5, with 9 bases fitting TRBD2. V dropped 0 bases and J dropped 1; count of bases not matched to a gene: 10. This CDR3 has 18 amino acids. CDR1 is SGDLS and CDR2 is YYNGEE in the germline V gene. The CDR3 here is CASSVATGLAGAQETQYF. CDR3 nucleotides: TGTGCCAGCAGCGTAGCTACGGGGTTAGCGGGGGCCCAAGAGACCCAGTACTTC.

The CDR3 reads CASSQQQGPGDTQYF. The CDR3 nucleotides read TGCGCCAGCAGCCAACAACAGGGGCCAGGAGATACGCAGTATTTT. V usage is TRBV4-3 and J usage is TRBJ2-3; TRBD1 matches at 7 bases. After removal of 2 bases from V and 5 bases from J, the junction contained 7 bases not matched to a gene. Germline CDR1 and CDR2: LGHNA and YSLEER. This CDR3 is 15 amino acids long.

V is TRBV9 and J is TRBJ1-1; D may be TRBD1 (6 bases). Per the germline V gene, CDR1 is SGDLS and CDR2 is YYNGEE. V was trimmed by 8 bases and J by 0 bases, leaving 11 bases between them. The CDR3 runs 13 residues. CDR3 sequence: CASRQDLNTEAFF. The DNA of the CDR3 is TGTGCCAGTCGACAGGACTTGAACACTGAAGCTTTCTTT.

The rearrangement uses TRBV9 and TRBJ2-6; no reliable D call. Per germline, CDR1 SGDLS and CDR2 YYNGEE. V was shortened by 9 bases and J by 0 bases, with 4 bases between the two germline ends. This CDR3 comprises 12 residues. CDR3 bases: TGTGCCACTAACTCTGGGGCCAACGTCCTGACTTTC. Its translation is CATNSGANVLTF.

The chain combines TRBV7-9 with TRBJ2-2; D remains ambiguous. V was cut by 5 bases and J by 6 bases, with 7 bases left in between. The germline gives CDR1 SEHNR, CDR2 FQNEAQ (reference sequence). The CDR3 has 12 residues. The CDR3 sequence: CASSMLAGELFF. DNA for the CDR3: TGTGCCAGCAGCATGCTAGCCGGGGAGCTGTTTTTT.

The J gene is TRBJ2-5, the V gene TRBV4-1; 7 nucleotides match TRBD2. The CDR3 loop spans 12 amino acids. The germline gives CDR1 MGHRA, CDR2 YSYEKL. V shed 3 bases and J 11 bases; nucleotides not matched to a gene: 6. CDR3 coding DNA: TGCGCCAGCAGCCAGGGGGGGGGAGAGCAGTACTTC. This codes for CASSQGGGEQYF.

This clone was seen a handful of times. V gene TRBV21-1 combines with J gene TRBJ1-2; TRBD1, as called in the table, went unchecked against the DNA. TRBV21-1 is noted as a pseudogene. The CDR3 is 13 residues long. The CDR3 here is CASRYNRVYGYTF. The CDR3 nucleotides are TGTGCCAGCAGATACAACAGGGTTTATGGCTACACCTTC.

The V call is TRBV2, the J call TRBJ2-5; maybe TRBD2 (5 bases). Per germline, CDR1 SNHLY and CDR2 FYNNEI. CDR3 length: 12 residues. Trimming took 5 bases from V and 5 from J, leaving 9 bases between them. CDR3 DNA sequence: TGTGCCAGCAGTTGGACTTCGGAGACCCAGTACTTC. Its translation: CASSWTSETQYF. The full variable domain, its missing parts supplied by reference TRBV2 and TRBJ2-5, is EPEVTQTPSHQVTQMGQEVILRCVPISNHLYFYWYRQILGQKVEFLVSFYNNEISEKSEIFDDQFSVERPDGSNFTLKIRSTKLEDSAMYFCASSWTSETQYFGPGTRLLVL.

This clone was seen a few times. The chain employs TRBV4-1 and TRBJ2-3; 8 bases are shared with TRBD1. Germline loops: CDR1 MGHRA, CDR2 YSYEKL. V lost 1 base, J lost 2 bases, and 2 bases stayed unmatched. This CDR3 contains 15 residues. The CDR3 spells CASSQGDRFTDTQYF. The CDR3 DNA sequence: TGCGCCAGCAGCCAAGGGGACAGGTTCACAGATACGCAGTATTTT.

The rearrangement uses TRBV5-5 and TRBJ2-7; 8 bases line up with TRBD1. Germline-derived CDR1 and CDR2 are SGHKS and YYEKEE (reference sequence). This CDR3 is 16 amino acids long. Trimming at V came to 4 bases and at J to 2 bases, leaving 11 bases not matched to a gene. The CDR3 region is CASSPSGQEFPYEQYF. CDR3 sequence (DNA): TGTGCCAGCAGCCCCTCGGGACAGGAATTCCCCTACGAGCAGTACTTC.

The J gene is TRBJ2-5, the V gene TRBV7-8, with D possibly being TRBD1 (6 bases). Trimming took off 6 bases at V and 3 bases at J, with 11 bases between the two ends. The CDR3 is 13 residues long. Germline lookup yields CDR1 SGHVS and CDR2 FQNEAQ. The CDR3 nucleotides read TGTGCCAGCAGATGGGGACACGAAGAGACCCAGTACTTC. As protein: CASRWGHEETQYF.

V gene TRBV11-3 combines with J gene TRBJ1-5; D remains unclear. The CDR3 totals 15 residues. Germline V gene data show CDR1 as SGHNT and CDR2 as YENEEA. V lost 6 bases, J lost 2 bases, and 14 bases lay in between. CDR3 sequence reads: CASSRKLEGNQPQHF. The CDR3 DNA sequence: TGTGCCAGCAGTAGAAAGCTGGAGGGCAATCAGCCCCAGCATTTT.

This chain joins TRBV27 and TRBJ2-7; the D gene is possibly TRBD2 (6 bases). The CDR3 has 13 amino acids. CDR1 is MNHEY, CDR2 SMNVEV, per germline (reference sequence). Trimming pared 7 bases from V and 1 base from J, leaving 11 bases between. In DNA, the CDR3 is TGTGCCAGCACCCTTGCGGGATCCTACGAGCAGTACTTC. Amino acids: CASTLAGSYEQYF.

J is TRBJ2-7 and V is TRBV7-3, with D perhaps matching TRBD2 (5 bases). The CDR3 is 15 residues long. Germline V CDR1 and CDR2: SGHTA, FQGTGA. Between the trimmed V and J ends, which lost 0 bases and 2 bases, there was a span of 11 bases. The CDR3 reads CASSLTGSTAYEQYF. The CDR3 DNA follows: TGTGCCAGCAGCTTAACGGGGAGTACGGCCTACGAGCAGTACTTC.

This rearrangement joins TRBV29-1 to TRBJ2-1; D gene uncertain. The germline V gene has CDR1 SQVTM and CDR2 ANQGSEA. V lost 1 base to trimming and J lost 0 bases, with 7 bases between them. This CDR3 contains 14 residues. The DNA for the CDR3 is TGCAGCGTTGAAGCCGCGAGCTCCTACAATGAGCAGTTCTTC. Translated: CSVEAASSYNEQFF.